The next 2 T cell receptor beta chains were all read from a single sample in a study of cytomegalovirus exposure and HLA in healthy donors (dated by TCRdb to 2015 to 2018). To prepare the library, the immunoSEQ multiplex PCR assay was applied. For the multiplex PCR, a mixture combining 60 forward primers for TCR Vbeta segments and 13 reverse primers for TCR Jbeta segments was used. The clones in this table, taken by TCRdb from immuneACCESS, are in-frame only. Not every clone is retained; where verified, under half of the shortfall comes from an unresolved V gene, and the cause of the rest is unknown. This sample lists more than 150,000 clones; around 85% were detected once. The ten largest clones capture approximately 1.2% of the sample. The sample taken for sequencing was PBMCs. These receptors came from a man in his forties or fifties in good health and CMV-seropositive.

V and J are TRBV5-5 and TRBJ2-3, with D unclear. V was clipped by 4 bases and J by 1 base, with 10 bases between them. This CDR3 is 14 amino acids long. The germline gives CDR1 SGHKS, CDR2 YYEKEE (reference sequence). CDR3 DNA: TGTGCCAGCAGCGGCCCTCCCGGCACAGATACGCAGTATTTT. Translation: CASSGPPGTDTQYF.

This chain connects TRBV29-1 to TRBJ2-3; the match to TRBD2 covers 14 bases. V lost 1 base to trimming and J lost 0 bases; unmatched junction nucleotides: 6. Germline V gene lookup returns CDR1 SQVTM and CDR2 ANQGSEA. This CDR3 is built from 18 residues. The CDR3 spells CSVEGTSGGKGSTDTQYF. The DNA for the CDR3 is TGCAGCGTTGAAGGGACTAGCGGGGGGAAAGGGAGCACAGATACGCAGTATTTT.